Included here is one T cell receptor (beta chain) sequence, with context. As yet, its antigen is unknown. Each sample gave at least 7 million isolated PBMCs. Extraction of total RNA produced a minimum of 6 micrograms from each sample. Alongside a J-beta primer mix, a sample-barcoded 5' primer served in a second PCR lasting roughly 6 to 11 cycles. TCRdb ran MiXCR on the 5' RACE reads and lists one entry per CDR3 protein. The sample lists 1.5 million to 2 million distinct CDR3 sequences; approximately 32% were seen once. This entry is derived from a study of blood T cells in healthy people across ages. Overall study findings and caveats: Researchers judged that diversity estimates from one million T cells fell short of true values. More naive CD4+ cells and higher diversity were found in long-lived than in aged donors.

Sequenced material: blood. The receptor's source is a woman in her thirties in good health.

CDR3 protein: CASTNRGNSPLHF. The CDR3 DNA follows: TGTGCCAGCACGAACAGGGGTAATTCACCCCTCCACTTT. J is TRBJ1-6 and V is TRBV6-2 or TRBV6-3; 7 bases align to TRBD1. V lost 7 bases, J lost 6 bases, and 3 bases stayed unmatched. Germline CDR1 reads MNHEY; CDR2 reads SVGEGT. The CDR3 runs 13 residues.